Listed below are T cell receptor beta chains from one sample, sequenced in a study of cytomegalovirus exposure and HLA in healthy donors. Data came from immunoSEQ multiplex PCR; TCRdb stores just in-frame clones and leaves some out. The sample contains approximately 140,000 clones, about 80% of which appear only once. Sequenced material: PBMCs. The receptors were sampled from a man aged 25 to 45 in good health and CMV-seronegative. CDR3s include the opening cysteine and the closing phenylalanine or tryptophan. The D gene is left open where the match is weak. Where a row states a size, it is once, few, many or the class of an expanded clone; other rows omit it.

TRBV29-1,.,.,TRBJ2-2,TGCAGCGTTTCAAGGGGGTACATGGGCACCGGGGAGCTGTTTTTT,CSVSRGYMGTGELFF
TRBV5-1,.,.,TRBJ1-2,TGCGCCAGCAGCTTGGATCCACAGAACTATGGCTACACCTTC,CASSLDPQNYGYTF
TRBV7-9,.,.,TRBJ2-7,TGTGCCAGCAGCTTAGGGGTTACCGCCAGGGACGAGCAGTACTTC,CASSLGVTARDEQYF
TRBV27,TRBD1,.,TRBJ1-6,TGTGCCAGCAGTTCGGACAGGGCCCCCCACCATGGCTCACCCCTCCACTTT,CASSSDRAPHHGSPLHF
TRBV6-1,TRBD2,few,TRBJ2-7,TGTGCCAGCGGGAGGGCTCATGACTACGAGCAGTACTTC,CASGRAHDYEQYF
TRBV5-1,TRBD1,.,TRBJ1-6,TGCGCCAGCAGCTTCGGACAGGGAGGCTCCTATAATTCACCCCTCCACTTT,CASSFGQGGSYNSPLHF
TRBV28,TRBD2,.,TRBJ2-5,TGTGCCAGCAGCATCCTTAGCGGGGGGTACCAAGAGACCCAGTACTTC,CASSILSGGYQETQYF
TRBV6-1,.,.,TRBJ1-5,TGTGCCAGCAGGCAGGCCGCATCGCGTGAACAGCCCCAGCATTTT,CASRQAASREQPQHF
TRBV13,TRBD1,once,TRBJ1-5,TGTGCCAGCAGCTCGACCGACAGGGTTGAGCCCCAGCATTTT,CASSSTDRVEPQHF
TRBV29-1,TRBD1,once,TRBJ2-3,TGCAGCGTTGAAGAGGGGACAGGGGGCGCGGAAGATACGCAGTATTTT,CSVEEGTGGAEDTQYF
TRBV4-1,.,few,TRBJ1-4,TGCGCCAGCAGCCAAGACACAGCAACTAATGAAAAACTGTTTTTT,CASSQDTATNEKLFF
TRBV7-2,.,.,TRBJ2-7,TGTGCCAGCAGCCTCCTTTGCGAGCAGTACTTC,CASSLLCEQYF
TRBV19,.,.,TRBJ2-3,TGTGCCAGTAGTATAGCGGGAGCGGTAGATACGCAGTATTTT,CASSIAGAVDTQYF
TRBV5-1,.,.,TRBJ1-1,TGCGCCAGCAGCTCACAACAGGGTGTCAACACTGAAGCTTTCTTT,CASSSQQGVNTEAFF
TRBV19,.,.,TRBJ2-1,TGTGCCAGTAGTACAACAGGGTACAATGAGCAGTTCTTC,CASSTTGYNEQFF